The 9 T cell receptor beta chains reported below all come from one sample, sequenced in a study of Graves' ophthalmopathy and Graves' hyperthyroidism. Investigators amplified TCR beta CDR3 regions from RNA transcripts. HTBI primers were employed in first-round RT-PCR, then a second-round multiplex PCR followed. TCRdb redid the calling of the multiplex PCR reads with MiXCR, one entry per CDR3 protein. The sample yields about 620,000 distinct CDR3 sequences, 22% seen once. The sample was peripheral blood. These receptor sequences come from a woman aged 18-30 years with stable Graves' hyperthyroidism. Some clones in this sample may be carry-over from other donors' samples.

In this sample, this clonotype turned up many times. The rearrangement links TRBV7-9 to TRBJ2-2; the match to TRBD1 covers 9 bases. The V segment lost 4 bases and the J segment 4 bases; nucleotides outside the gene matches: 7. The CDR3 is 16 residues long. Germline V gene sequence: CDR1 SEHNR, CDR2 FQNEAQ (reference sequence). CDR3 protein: CASSSGTGKGTGELFF. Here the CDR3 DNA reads TGTGCCAGCAGCTCCGGGACAGGGAAGGGCACCGGGGAGCTGTTTTTT. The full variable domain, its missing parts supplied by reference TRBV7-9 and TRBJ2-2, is DTGVSQNPRHKITKRGQNVTFRCDPISEHNRLYWYRQTLGQGPEFLTYFQNEAQLEKSRLLSDRFSAERPKGSFSTLEIQRTEQGDSAMYLCASSSGTGKGTGELFFGEGSRLTVL.

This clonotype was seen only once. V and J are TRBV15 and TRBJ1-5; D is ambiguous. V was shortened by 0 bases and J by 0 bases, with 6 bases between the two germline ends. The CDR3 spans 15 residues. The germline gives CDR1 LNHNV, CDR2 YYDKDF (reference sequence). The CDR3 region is CATSRDLSSNQPQHF. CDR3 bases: TGTGCCACCAGCAGAGATTTAAGTAGCAATCAGCCCCAGCATTTT. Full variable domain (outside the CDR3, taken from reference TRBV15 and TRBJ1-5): DAMVIQNPRYQVTQFGKPVTLSCSQTLNHNVMYWYQQKSSQAPKLLFHYYDKDFNNEADTPDNFQSRRPNTSFCFLDIRSPGLGDTAMYLCATSRDLSSNQPQHFGDGTRLSIL.

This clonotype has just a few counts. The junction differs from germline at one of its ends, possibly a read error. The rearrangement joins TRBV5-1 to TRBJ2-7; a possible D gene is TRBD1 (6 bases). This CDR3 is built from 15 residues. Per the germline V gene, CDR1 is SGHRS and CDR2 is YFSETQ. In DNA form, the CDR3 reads TGCGCCGGCAGCTCGGATCCCGGGACACACTACGAGCAGTACTTC. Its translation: CAGSSDPGTHYEQYF.

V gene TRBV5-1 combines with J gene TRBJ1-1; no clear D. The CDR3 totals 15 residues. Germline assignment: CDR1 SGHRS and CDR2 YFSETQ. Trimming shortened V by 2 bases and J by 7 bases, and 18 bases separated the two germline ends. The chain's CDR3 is CASSFYPLPLVEAFF. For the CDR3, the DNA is TGCGCCAGCAGCTTTTATCCGCTTCCCCTAGTTGAAGCTTTCTTT.

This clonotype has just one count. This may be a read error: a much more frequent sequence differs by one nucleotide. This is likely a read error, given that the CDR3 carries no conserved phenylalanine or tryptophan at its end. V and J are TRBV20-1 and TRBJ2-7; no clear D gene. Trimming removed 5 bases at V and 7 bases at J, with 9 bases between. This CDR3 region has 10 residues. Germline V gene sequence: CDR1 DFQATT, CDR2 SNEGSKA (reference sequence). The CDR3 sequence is CSALNGEQYL. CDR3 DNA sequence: TGCAGTGCTCTTAACGGGGAGCAGTACCTC.

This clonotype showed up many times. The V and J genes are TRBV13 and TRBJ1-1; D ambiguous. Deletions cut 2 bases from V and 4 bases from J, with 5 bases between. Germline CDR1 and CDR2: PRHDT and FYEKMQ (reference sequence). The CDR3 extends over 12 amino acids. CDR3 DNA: TGTGCCAGCAGCTTAAGGGTCACTGAAGCTTTCTTT. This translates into CASSLRVTEAFF.

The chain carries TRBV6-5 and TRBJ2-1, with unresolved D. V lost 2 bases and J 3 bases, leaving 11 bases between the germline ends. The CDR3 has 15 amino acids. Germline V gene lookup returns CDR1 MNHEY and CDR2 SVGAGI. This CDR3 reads CASSYDGVLYNEQFF. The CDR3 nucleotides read TGTGCCAGCAGTTACGATGGGGTCCTCTACAATGAGCAGTTCTTC.

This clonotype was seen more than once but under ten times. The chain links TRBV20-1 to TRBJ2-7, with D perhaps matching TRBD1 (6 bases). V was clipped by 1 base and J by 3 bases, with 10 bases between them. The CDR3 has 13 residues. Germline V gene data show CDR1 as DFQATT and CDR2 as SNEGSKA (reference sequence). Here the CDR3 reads CSARGQESYEQYF. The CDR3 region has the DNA TGCAGTGCTAGAGGACAGGAAAGCTACGAGCAGTACTTC.

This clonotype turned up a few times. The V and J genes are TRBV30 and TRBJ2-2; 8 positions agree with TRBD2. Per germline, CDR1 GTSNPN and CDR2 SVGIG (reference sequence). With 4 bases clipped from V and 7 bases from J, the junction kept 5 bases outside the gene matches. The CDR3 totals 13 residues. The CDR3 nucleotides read TGTGCCTGGAAGCGGGAGACGGTCGGGGAGCTGTTTTTT. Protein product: CAWKRETVGELFF.